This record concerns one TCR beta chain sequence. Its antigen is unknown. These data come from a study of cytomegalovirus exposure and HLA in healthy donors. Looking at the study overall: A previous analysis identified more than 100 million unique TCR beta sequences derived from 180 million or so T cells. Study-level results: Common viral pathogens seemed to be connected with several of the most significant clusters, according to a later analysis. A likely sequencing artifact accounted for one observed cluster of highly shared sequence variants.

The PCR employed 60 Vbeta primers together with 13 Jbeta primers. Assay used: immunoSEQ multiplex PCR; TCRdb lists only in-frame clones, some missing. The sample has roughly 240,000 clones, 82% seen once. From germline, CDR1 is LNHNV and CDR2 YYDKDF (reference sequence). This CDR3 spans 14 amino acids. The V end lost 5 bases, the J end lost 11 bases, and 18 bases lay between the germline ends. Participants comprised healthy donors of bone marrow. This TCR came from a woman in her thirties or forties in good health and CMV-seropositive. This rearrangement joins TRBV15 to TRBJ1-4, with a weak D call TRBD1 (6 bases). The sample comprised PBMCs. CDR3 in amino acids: CATSGHETGYKLFF. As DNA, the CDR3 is TGTGCCACCAGCGGACACGAAACAGGGTACAAACTGTTTTTT.